These T cell receptor beta chains were read from a single sample in a study of response to subunit inactivated influenza vaccine. TCRdb re-called the RT-PCR reads through MiXCR, storing one row per CDR3 protein. The sample holds over 150,000 distinct CDR3 sequences; about 10% are singletons and the top ten take approximately 35%. The material sequenced was CD8+ T cells sorted from PBMCs, taken about 23 months after vaccination. The receptors here all came from a man between 45 and 75 years old who received an inactivated influenza vaccine. CDR3s include the opening cysteine and the closing phenylalanine or tryptophan. The D gene is left open where the match is weak. Clone size is shown for a subset of rows, as once, few, many or a class of expanded clone.

-,few,TRBJ2-7,TRBV28,TGTGCCAGCAGCCGACAAGCGGGCTACGAGCAGTACTTC,CASSRQAGYEQYF
TRBD1,-,TRBJ2-3,TRBV6-1,TGTGCCAGCAGTCTCGGGACAGGGGGCTTAGATACGCAGTATTTT,CASSLGTGGLDTQYF
-,-,TRBJ2-7,TRBV7-8,TGTGCCAGCAGCCCTGGGTGGCGCATCAGCAACTACGAGCAGTACTTC,CASSPGWRISNYEQYF
-,many,TRBJ2-7,TRBV4-3,TGCGCCAGCAGCCTCCGTAAAGGGCTAGTTAGATACGAGCAGTACTTC,CASSLRKGLVRYEQYF
TRBD1,few,TRBJ2-7,TRBV4-3,TGCGCCAGCAGCCAATCAACAGGGGGATACGAGCAGTACTTC,CASSQSTGGYEQYF
TRBD2,few,TRBJ2-7,TRBV9,TGTGCCAGCAGCGTAGATTCTAGCGGGAACTACGAGCAGTACTTC,CASSVDSSGNYEQYF
-,few,TRBJ1-4,TRBV4-3,TGCGCCAGCAGCCAGATTCGACCCTTATCGGGTGAAAAACTGTTTTTT,CASSQIRPLSGEKLFF
-,-,TRBJ2-7,TRBV12-3/TRBV12-4,TGTGCCAGCAGTTTTGGCCCGCCCGTGGGGTACGAGCAGTACTTC,CASSFGPPVGYEQYF
-,-,TRBJ2-5,TRBV4-3,TGCGCCAGCAGCCAAGATAGGGGCAGCGCAGAGACCCAGTACTTC,CASSQDRGSAETQYF
-,-,TRBJ2-3,TRBV4-1,TGCGCCAGCAGCCAAGCTGGGGCGTATACGCAGTATTTT,CASSQAGAYTQYF
TRBD2,-,TRBJ2-1,TRBV12-3/TRBV12-4,TGTGCCAGCAGGCGGACTAGCGGGGTGAACAGGGATGAGCAGTTCTTC,CASRRTSGVNRDEQFF
-,many,TRBJ2-2,TRBV27,TGTGCCAGCAGTGTCTCGAACACCGGGGAGCTGTTTTTT,CASSVSNTGELFF
-,few,TRBJ1-2,TRBV20-1,TGCAGTGCTAAGGGGATCGATAACTATGGCTACACCTTC,CSAKGIDNYGYTF
-,few,TRBJ2-7,TRBV29-1,TGCAGCGTTGACCAGGGATACGAGCAGTACTTC,CSVDQGYEQYF
-,few,TRBJ1-1,TRBV20-1,TGCAGTGCTGCTCTATATGCGAACACTGAAGCTTTCTTT,CSAALYANTEAFF
-,few,TRBJ2-5,TRBV7-6,TGTGCCAGCAGCTTAGGACAGTTACAAGAGACCCAGTACTTC,CASSLGQLQETQYF
-,few,TRBJ2-3,TRBV11-2,TGTGCCAGCAGCTTAGTTGTTTCGCGAGATACGCAGTATTTT,CASSLVVSRDTQYF
-,-,TRBJ1-2,TRBV14,TGTGCCAGCAGCACGGGGGGGGTGAGCTATGGCTACACCTTC,CASSTGGVSYGYTF
-,many,TRBJ1-1,TRBV4-1,TGCGCCAGCAGCCTATACAGGGAGAACACTGAAGCTTTCTTT,CASSLYRENTEAFF
TRBD1,-,TRBJ2-1,TRBV4-3,TGCGCCAGCAGCCAAGATAAGATATGGACCGGGACAGGGGAGTTCAATGAGCAGTTCTTC,CASSQDKIWTGTGEFNEQFF
-,-,TRBJ2-4,TRBV7-9,TGTGCCAGCAGCTTGACCGGGTTCCAAAACATTCAGTACTTC,CASSLTGFQNIQYF
-,-,TRBJ1-4,TRBV27,TGTGCCAGCAGTTTATCCGGACAGACCCTGCTTGCAACTAATGAAAAACTGTTTTTT,CASSLSGQTLLATNEKLFF
TRBD2,-,TRBJ2-1,TRBV20-1,TGCTGTGCTCGAGATCCGGGCGCGGGGGGCTCTGTATATTATTACAATGAGCAGTTCTTC,CCARDPGAGGSVYYYNEQFF
-,-,TRBJ2-1,TRBV5-6,TGTGCCAGCAGCCCCCCCCTTTTCTGCAATGAGCAGTTCTTC,CASSPPLFCNEQFF
-,many,TRBJ1-2,TRBV12-3/TRBV12-4,TGTGCCAGCATTCCCTTACAGGCACCTAACTATGGCTACACCTTC,CASIPLQAPNYGYTF
-,few,TRBJ1-1,TRBV4-1,TGCGCCAGCAGCCAAGCCTGGACGGCTAACACTGAAGCTTTCTTT,CASSQAWTANTEAFF
-,few,TRBJ1-4,TRBV15,TGTGCCACCAGCCACACCCGTGCAACTAATGAAAAACTGTTTTTT,CATSHTRATNEKLFF
-,-,TRBJ2-5,TRBV28,TGTGCCAGCAGCAATCCCCTCGCAGATCGTGGGGGAGAGACCCAGTACTTC,CASSNPLADRGGETQYF
TRBD1,many,TRBJ1-6,TRBV12-3/TRBV12-4,TGTGCCAGCAGTTTGCAGGGGGCTAATTCACCCCTCCACTTT,CASSLQGANSPLHF
-,-,TRBJ2-3,TRBV7-2,TGTGCCAGCAGCCCCTATTCGGGGCTGGTAGATACGCAGTATTTT,CASSPYSGLVDTQYF
TRBD1,few,TRBJ1-1,TRBV12-3/TRBV12-4,TGTGCCAGCAGTTCGGGACAGTCGAACACTGAAGCTTTCTTT,CASSSGQSNTEAFF
-,-,TRBJ2-5,TRBV28,TGTGCCAGCAACCGAGACAGTTCGGGAAAGGAGACCCAGTACTTC,CASNRDSSGKETQYF
-,few,TRBJ1-5,TRBV7-9,TGTGCCAGCAGCTCCCCCGCGGTAGAGAGGGAGGGACAGCCCCAGCATTTT,CASSSPAVEREGQPQHF
-,-,TRBJ2-3,TRBV2,TGTGCCAGCAGGGGTCGACAGGCTAGCACAGATACGCAGTATTTT,CASRGRQASTDTQYF
-,few,TRBJ1-2,TRBV27,TGTGCCAGCAGTTACGGGAGGAACTATGGCTACACCTTC,CASSYGRNYGYTF
TRBD1,-,TRBJ2-7,TRBV29-1,TGCAGCGGTGGACAGGGCTACGAGCAGTACTTC,CSGGQGYEQYF
-,few,TRBJ2-7,TRBV5-6,TGTGCCAGCAGCTTAGGCGGAAGAACCTCCTACGAGCAGTACTTC,CASSLGGRTSYEQYF
TRBD2,-,TRBJ2-5,TRBV20-1,TGCAGTGCTATAGCGGGGGGGACCACAAAGACCCAGTACTTC,CSAIAGGTTKTQYF
-,-,TRBJ2-1,TRBV11-2,TGTGCCAGCAGCTTAGTAGCGGACAATGAGCAGTTCTTC,CASSLVADNEQFF
-,-,TRBJ2-7,TRBV7-9,TGTGCCAGCAGCTCCCGCGGATTCGAGCAGTACTTC,CASSSRGFEQYF
TRBD2,few,TRBJ2-7,TRBV6-2/TRBV6-3,TGTGCCAGCAGTCAGGGGACTAGCAGTTACGAGCAGTACTTC,CASSQGTSSYEQYF
-,-,TRBJ1-5,TRBV11-1,TGTGCCAGCAGCTCGGGACCTTTCAATCAGCCCCAGCATTTT,CASSSGPFNQPQHF
TRBD1,few,TRBJ1-5,TRBV30,TGTGCCTGGAGTGCCTACCCAGGACAGGTAAATCAGCCCCAGCATTTT,CAWSAYPGQVNQPQHF